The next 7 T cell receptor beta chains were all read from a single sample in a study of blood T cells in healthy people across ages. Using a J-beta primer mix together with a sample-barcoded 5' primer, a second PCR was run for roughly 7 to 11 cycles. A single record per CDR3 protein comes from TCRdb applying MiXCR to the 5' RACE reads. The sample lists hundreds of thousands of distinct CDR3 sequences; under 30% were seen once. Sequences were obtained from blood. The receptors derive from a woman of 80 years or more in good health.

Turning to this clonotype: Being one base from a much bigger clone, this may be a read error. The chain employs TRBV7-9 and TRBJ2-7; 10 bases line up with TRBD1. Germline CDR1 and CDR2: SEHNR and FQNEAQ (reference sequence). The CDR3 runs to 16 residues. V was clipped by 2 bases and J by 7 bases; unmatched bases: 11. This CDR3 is CASSLIRGQGYNEQYF. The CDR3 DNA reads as TGTGCCAGCAGCTTAATTAGGGGACAGGGGTACAATGAGCAGTACTTC.

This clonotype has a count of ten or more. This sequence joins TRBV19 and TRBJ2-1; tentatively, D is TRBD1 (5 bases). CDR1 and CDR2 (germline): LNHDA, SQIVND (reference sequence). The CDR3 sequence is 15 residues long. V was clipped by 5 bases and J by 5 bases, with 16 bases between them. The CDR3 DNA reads TGTGCCAGTAGTTGGGCGACCAGGGCAGACAATGAGCAGTTCTTC. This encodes CASSWATRADNEQFF.

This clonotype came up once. In nucleotides, the CDR3 is TGTGCCAGCAGTGAGCGGGGGGACCTCACAGATACGCAGTATTTT. Its protein product is CASSERGDLTDTQYF. The V call is TRBV5-6, the J call TRBJ2-3; TRBD2 matches 9 bases. V shed 5 bases and J 2 bases; nucleotides not matched to a gene: 6. CDR3 length equals 15 residues. In germline, CDR1 is SGHDT, CDR2 YYEEEE.

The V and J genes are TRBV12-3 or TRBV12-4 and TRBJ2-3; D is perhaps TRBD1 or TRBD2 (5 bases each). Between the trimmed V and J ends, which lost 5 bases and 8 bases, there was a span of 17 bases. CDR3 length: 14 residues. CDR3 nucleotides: TGTGCCAGCAGTACCGGGACCCCCGAGGGTACGCAGTATTTT. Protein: CASSTGTPEGTQYF.

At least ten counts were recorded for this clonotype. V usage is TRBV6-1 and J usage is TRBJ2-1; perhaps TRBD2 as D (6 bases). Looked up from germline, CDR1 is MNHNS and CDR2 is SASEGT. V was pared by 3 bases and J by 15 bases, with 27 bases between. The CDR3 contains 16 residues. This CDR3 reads CASSERLSLGTDLRFF. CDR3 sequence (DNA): TGTGCCAGCAGTGAGCGCCTCAGTTTGGGGACTGATCTGCGGTTCTTC.

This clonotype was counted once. In DNA, the CDR3 is TGCAGTGCTGGCGGAGGGGGGTTTGCAGATACGCAGTATTTT. Protein sequence: CSAGGGGFADTQYF. This chain uses TRBV20-1 with TRBJ2-3, with D perhaps TRBD1 or TRBD2 (6 bases each). The CDR3 is 14 amino acids. V dropped 5 bases and J dropped 4 bases, with 16 bases sitting between them. Germline V gene data show CDR1 as DFQATT and CDR2 as SNEGSKA (reference sequence).

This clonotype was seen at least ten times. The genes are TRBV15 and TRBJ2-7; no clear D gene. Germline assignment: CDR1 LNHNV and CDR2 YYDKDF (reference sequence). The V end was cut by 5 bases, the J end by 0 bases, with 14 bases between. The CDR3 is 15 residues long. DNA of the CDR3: TGTGCCACCAGCCGTCGGACCGTTGCCTCCTACGAGCAGTACTTC. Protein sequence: CATSRRTVASYEQYF.